This is a list of T cell receptor beta chains from one sample in a study of blood T cell repertoires in COVID-19. Measured with immunoSEQ multiplex PCR; TCRdb has only the in-frame clones, and not every one. This table holds 200,000 to 300,000 clones, around 89% found once. The material sequenced was peripheral blood. These receptor sequences come from a man aged 55 to 70 who had recovered from COVID-19. CDR3s include the opening cysteine and the closing phenylalanine or tryptophan. The order of the fields is V gene, clone size, D gene, CDR3 protein. D genes are given only for firm matches. Clone size is shown for a subset of rows, as once, few, many or a class of expanded clone.

TRBV7-2	NA	NA	CASSLGGAGGPLHF
TRBV6-1	NA	NA	CASSVSLGVNTGELFF
TRBV9	NA	TRBD1	CASSVIDRAETQYF
TRBV19	many	NA	CAVTPSGGQGTQPQHF
TRBV5-1	NA	NA	CASSGGDSTDTQYF
TRBV14	NA	NA	CASSQDWGGFGETQYF
TRBV30	NA	NA	CAWSEQILANYGYTF
TRBV6-1	NA	TRBD1	CASSVVTGYSNQPQHF
TRBV3-1/TRBV3-2	NA	TRBD1	CASSPTKHPDRGEDGYTF
TRBV18	NA	TRBD1	CASSSDRTPNTEAFF
TRBV7-6	NA	NA	CASSSPTGEQYF
TRBV9	NA	TRBD1	CASSVSGQGAGNTEAFF
TRBV24-1	NA	TRBD2	CATVGPDSLIAGGLSSYNEQFF
TRBV9	NA	TRBD1	CASSADRQGALLYGYTF
TRBV3-1/TRBV3-2	NA	NA	CASSQPTRRFF
TRBV12-5	NA	NA	CASALSSGGGNQPQHF
TRBV7-2	NA	TRBD2	CASSIPAGRFSYNEQFF
TRBV7-2	NA	NA	CASSPSDSYEQYF
TRBV5-1	NA	TRBD1	CASSLWTGPAYEQYF
TRBV11-2	few	NA	CASSPDNEQFF
TRBV4-1	NA	NA	CASSQDGGTAGYNEQFF
TRBV10-3	NA	TRBD1	CAISTGQMVTDTQYF
TRBV10-3	NA	NA	CAISEADRPYGYTF
TRBV7-9	once	TRBD1	CASFRGGGSSTDTQYF
TRBV27	once	NA	CASTGQGTYEQYF
TRBV2	NA	NA	CASSPLGRLSTDTQYF
TRBV6-4	once	NA	CASSQWGTLLYEQYF
TRBV7-6	NA	TRBD1	CASSSGTGMNTEAFF
TRBV5-1	NA	NA	CASSLDRSNYGYTF
TRBV12-5	NA	TRBD2	CASGLGLAGARYNEQFF
TRBV6-1	NA	TRBD2	CASSGLAGRQGDTQYF
TRBV2	NA	NA	CASSERVGTSGEQFF
TRBV6-1	NA	TRBD1	CASSDRDRSRQYF
TRBV3-1/TRBV3-2	NA	NA	CASSQDLPPYSGYGYTF
TRBV21-1	NA	NA	CASSPRGGYGYTF